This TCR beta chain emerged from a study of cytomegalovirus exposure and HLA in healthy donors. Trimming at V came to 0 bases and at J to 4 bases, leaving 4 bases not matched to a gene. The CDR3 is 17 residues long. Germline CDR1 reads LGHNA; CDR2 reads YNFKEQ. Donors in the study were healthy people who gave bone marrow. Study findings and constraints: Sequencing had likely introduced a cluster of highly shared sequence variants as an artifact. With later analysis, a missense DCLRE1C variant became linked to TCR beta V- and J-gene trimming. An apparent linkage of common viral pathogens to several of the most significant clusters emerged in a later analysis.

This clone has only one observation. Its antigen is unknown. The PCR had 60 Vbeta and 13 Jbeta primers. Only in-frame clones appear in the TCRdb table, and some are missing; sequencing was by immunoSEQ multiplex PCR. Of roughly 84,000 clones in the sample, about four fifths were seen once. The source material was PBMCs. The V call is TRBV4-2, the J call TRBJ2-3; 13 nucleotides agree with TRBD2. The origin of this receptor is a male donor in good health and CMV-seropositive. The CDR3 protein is CASSQETSGGGADTQYF. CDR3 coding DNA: TGTGCCAGCAGCCAAGAAACTAGCGGGGGGGGAGCAGATACGCAGTATTTT.